The rows below give T cell receptor beta chains drawn from one sample of a study of OX40 agonist ivuxolimab in advanced cancers. The repertoire was sequenced with immunoSEQ multiplex PCR; TCRdb's copy has only in-frame clones and lacks some. There are approximately 90,000 clones in the sample; 89% occur only once, and 0.33% lies in the top ten. The sample here was CD4+ or CD8+ T cells sorted from blood, taken in a trial of the OX40 agonist ivuxolimab. The receptors shown here come from an adult with an advanced solid tumor such as melanoma, head and neck, liver or kidney cancer. Both conserved end residues are part of each CDR3. Fields, in order: V gene, clone size, J gene, D gene, CDR3 DNA, CDR3 protein. A D gene is named only where the DNA matches it firmly. Size tells how often a clone was seen (once, few, many) or the class of an expanded clone, and some rows leave it out.

v_call: TRBV2
clone_size: .
j_call: TRBJ1-2
d_call: TRBD1
cdr3_nt: TGTGCCAGCAGTGGGGACAGGTTTAACTATGGCTACACCTTC
cdr3_aa: CASSGDRFNYGYTF

v_call: TRBV2
clone_size: .
j_call: TRBJ2-3
d_call: .
cdr3_nt: TGTGCCAGCAGCTCGAGGGATACGCAGTATTTT
cdr3_aa: CASSSRDTQYF

v_call: TRBV10-3
clone_size: .
j_call: TRBJ2-5
d_call: .
cdr3_nt: TGTGCCATCAGTCCCCAGATGGGGGTCCAAGAGACCCAGTACTTC
cdr3_aa: CAISPQMGVQETQYF

v_call: TRBV5-1
clone_size: .
j_call: TRBJ2-3
d_call: .
cdr3_nt: TGCGCCAGCAGCTTGGTTAGCGCCACAGATACGCAGTATTTT
cdr3_aa: CASSLVSATDTQYF

v_call: TRBV21-1
clone_size: .
j_call: TRBJ1-1
d_call: .
cdr3_nt: TGTGCCAGCAGCAATTGGATAGGGGCGCAAGCTTTCTTT
cdr3_aa: CASSNWIGAQAFF

v_call: TRBV7-2
clone_size: .
j_call: TRBJ2-1
d_call: TRBD2
cdr3_nt: TGTGCCAGCAGCTTACTAGCGGGGACGGACAATGAGCAGTTCTTC
cdr3_aa: CASSLLAGTDNEQFF

v_call: TRBV7-2
clone_size: .
j_call: TRBJ2-1
d_call: .
cdr3_nt: TGTGCCAGCAGCTTAGTGACTGGCGGAGATGCCCGCCATGAGCAGTTCTTC
cdr3_aa: CASSLVTGGDARHEQFF

v_call: TRBV10-3
clone_size: .
j_call: TRBJ1-5
d_call: TRBD1
cdr3_nt: TGTGCCATCAGTGAGTCCGGGACAGCGCTGAATCAGCCCCAGCATTTT
cdr3_aa: CAISESGTALNQPQHF

v_call: TRBV19
clone_size: .
j_call: TRBJ1-2
d_call: .
cdr3_nt: TGTGCCAGTAGTAGTGGTTCGGCAGGGTATGGCTACACCTTC
cdr3_aa: CASSSGSAGYGYTF

v_call: TRBV27
clone_size: .
j_call: TRBJ2-3
d_call: .
cdr3_nt: TGTGCCAGCAGCCAACTCCCGGAGGATACGCAGTATTTT
cdr3_aa: CASSQLPEDTQYF

v_call: TRBV19
clone_size: .
j_call: TRBJ1-5
d_call: TRBD1
cdr3_nt: TGTGCCAGTTCGCCGGGACAGGGCAATCAGCCCCAGCATTTT
cdr3_aa: CASSPGQGNQPQHF

v_call: TRBV19
clone_size: .
j_call: TRBJ1-2
d_call: .
cdr3_nt: TGTGCCAGCGTACCGGGATTAGGGAGCGGCTACACCTTC
cdr3_aa: CASVPGLGSGYTF

v_call: TRBV5-1
clone_size: .
j_call: TRBJ2-7
d_call: TRBD1
cdr3_nt: TGCGCCAGCAGCGGCGACAGGGCCCACTCCTACGAGCAGTACTTC
cdr3_aa: CASSGDRAHSYEQYF

v_call: TRBV5-1
clone_size: .
j_call: TRBJ2-3
d_call: .
cdr3_nt: TGCGCCAGCACCCAGGGGACAGATACGCAGTATTTT
cdr3_aa: CASTQGTDTQYF

v_call: TRBV18
clone_size: .
j_call: TRBJ2-4
d_call: .
cdr3_nt: TGTGCCAGCTCACCCGACGCGGGATTAGCCAAAAACATTCAGTACTTC
cdr3_aa: CASSPDAGLAKNIQYF

v_call: TRBV7-9
clone_size: .
j_call: TRBJ1-3
d_call: .
cdr3_nt: TGTGCCAGCAGCTTTCAGTTCTCTGGAAACACCATATATTTT
cdr3_aa: CASSFQFSGNTIYF

v_call: TRBV5-1
clone_size: .
j_call: TRBJ2-3
d_call: .
cdr3_nt: TGCGCCAGCAGCTCGGGGCCCATTAGCACAGATACGCAGTATTTT
cdr3_aa: CASSSGPISTDTQYF

v_call: TRBV5-1
clone_size: .
j_call: TRBJ1-1
d_call: .
cdr3_nt: TGCGCCAGCAGCTTTTATGGACAATCGAACACTGAAGCTTTCTTT
cdr3_aa: CASSFYGQSNTEAFF

v_call: TRBV5-1
clone_size: .
j_call: TRBJ2-7
d_call: TRBD1
cdr3_nt: TGCGCCAGCAGCGACGGACAGGGCTTTAGAGACGAGCAGTACTTC
cdr3_aa: CASSDGQGFRDEQYF

v_call: TRBV6-6
clone_size: .
j_call: TRBJ2-2
d_call: TRBD1
cdr3_nt: TGTGCCAGCAGTTCCGGGACAGCGAACACCGGGGAGCTGTTTTTT
cdr3_aa: CASSSGTANTGELFF

v_call: TRBV5-1
clone_size: .
j_call: TRBJ2-1
d_call: TRBD2
cdr3_nt: TGCGCCAGCAGCGCCACTCGGCGGGAGGGGGACAATGAGCAGTTCTTC
cdr3_aa: CASSATRREGDNEQFF

v_call: TRBV7-9
clone_size: .
j_call: TRBJ2-5
d_call: .
cdr3_nt: TGTGCCAGCAGACCGCAGGGTGGTGGGGTCCAAGAGACCCAGTACTTC
cdr3_aa: CASRPQGGGVQETQYF

v_call: TRBV2
clone_size: .
j_call: TRBJ2-6
d_call: .
cdr3_nt: TGTGCCAGCAGTGTCGGCGGGACTGGGGCCAACGTCCTGACTTTC
cdr3_aa: CASSVGGTGANVLTF

v_call: TRBV6-5
clone_size: .
j_call: TRBJ2-7
d_call: .
cdr3_nt: TGTGCCAGCAGTCAAACCTACAGGGTAACCTACGAGCAGTACTTC
cdr3_aa: CASSQTYRVTYEQYF

v_call: TRBV2
clone_size: .
j_call: TRBJ2-3
d_call: TRBD2
cdr3_nt: TGTGCCAGCAGTCCTAGCGGGAGAACAGATACGCAGTATTTT
cdr3_aa: CASSPSGRTDTQYF

v_call: TRBV29-1
clone_size: .
j_call: TRBJ2-3
d_call: .
cdr3_nt: TGCAGCGTTGAATACTCCCGGGGGACAGATACGCAGTATTTT
cdr3_aa: CSVEYSRGTDTQYF

v_call: TRBV5-5
clone_size: .
j_call: TRBJ2-5
d_call: TRBD2
cdr3_nt: TGTGCCAGCAGCCTCGGACTAGCGGGAGGTGAGGAGACCCAGTACTTC
cdr3_aa: CASSLGLAGGEETQYF

v_call: TRBV4-3
clone_size: .
j_call: TRBJ1-3
d_call: .
cdr3_nt: TGCGCCAGCAGCCCTACGAACTCTGGAAACACCATATATTTT
cdr3_aa: CASSPTNSGNTIYF

v_call: TRBV5-4
clone_size: few
j_call: TRBJ1-1
d_call: .
cdr3_nt: TGTGCCAGCAGCTTTACCCTCGGCACTGAAGCTTTCTTT
cdr3_aa: CASSFTLGTEAFF

v_call: TRBV5-6
clone_size: .
j_call: TRBJ2-1
d_call: TRBD2
cdr3_nt: TGTGCCAGCAGCTTGGTATTTGGGGGGGAAGAGCAGTTCTTC
cdr3_aa: CASSLVFGGEEQFF